This T cell receptor beta chain originates from a study of blood T cell repertoires in COVID-19. Some clones are missing from TCRdb's copy, which holds only in-frame ones; the method was immunoSEQ multiplex PCR. This table holds about 160,000 clones, 80% to 95% found once. CDR3 length equals 15 residues. Germline-derived CDR1 and CDR2 are LNHDA and SQIVND (reference sequence). Trimming cost V 7 bases and J 7 bases, with 19 bases left between them. The source is a man aged 25-40 years with COVID-19, enrolled during active disease. Sequencing was done on a sample of peripheral blood. The genes are TRBV19 and TRBJ1-4; a weak D match, TRBD1 (5 bases). Written as DNA, the CDR3 is TGTGCCAGTAATGGGCCGACACGGGGGATTGAAAAACTGTTTTTT. This sequence encodes CASNGPTRGIEKLFF.